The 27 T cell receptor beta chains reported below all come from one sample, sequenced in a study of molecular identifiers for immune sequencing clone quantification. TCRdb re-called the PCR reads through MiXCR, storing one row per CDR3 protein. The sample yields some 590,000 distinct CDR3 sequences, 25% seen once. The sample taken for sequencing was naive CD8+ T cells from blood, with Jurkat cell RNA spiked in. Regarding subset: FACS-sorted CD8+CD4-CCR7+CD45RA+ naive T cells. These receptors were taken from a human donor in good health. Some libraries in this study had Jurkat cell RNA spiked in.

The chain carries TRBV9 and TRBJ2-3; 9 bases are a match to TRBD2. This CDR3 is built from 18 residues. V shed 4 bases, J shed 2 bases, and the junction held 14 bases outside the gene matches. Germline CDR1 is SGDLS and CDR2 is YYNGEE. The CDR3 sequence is CASSPPTRLAGPTDTQYF. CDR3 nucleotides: TGTGCCAGCAGCCCTCCCACGCGGCTAGCGGGGCCCACAGATACGCAGTATTTT.

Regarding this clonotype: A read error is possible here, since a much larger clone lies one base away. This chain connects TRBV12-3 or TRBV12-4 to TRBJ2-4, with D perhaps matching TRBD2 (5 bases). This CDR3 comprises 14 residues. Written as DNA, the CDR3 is TGTGCCAGCAGTTTTGGCACCGAGACTAACATTCCGTACTTC. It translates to CASSFGTETNIPYF.

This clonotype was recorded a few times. CDR3 sequence: CASSLFPTGGVGYTF. The CDR3 nucleotides read TGTGCCAGCAGCTTATTCCCCACAGGGGGCGTGGGCTACACCTTC. This chain joins TRBV7-9 and TRBJ1-2, with TRBD1 matching 9 bases. The germline V gene has CDR1 SEHNR and CDR2 FQNEAQ (reference sequence). V trimming: 2 bases; J trimming: 8 bases; junction bases outside the gene matches: 9. CDR3 length equals 15 residues.

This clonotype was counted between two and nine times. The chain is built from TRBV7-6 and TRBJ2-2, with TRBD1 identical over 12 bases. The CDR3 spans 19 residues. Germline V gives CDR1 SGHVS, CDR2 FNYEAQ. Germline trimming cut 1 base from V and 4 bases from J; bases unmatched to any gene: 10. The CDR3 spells CASSLDIWGQGAGTGELFF. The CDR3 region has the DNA TGTGCCAGCAGCTTAGACATCTGGGGACAGGGGGCAGGCACCGGGGAGCTGTTTTTT.

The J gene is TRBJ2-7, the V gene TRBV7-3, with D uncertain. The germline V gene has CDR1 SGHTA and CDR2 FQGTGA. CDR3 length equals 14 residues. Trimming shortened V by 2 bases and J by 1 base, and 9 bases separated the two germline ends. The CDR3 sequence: CASSLGWDSYEQYF. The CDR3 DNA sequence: TGTGCCAGCAGCTTAGGGTGGGATTCCTACGAGCAGTACTTC. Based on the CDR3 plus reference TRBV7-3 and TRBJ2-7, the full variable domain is GAGVSQTPSNKVTEKGKYVELRCDPISGHTALYWYRQSLGQGPEFLIYFQGTGAADDSGLPNDRFFAVRPEGSVSTLKIQRTERGDSAVYLCASSLGWDSYEQYFGPGTRLTVT.

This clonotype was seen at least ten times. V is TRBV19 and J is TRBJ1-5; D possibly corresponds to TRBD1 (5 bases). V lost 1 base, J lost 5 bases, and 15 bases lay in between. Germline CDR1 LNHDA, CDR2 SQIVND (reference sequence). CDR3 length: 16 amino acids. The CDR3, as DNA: TGTGCCAGTAGTATAGCGGGGCGCGGATACCATCAGCCCCAGCATTTT. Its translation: CASSIAGRGYHQPQHF. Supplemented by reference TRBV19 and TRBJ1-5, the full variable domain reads DGGITQSPKYLFRKEGQNVTLSCEQNLNHDAMYWYRQDPGQGLRLIYYSQIVNDFQKGDIAEGYSVSREKKESFPLTVTSAQKNPTAFYLCASSIAGRGYHQPQHFGDGTRLSIL.

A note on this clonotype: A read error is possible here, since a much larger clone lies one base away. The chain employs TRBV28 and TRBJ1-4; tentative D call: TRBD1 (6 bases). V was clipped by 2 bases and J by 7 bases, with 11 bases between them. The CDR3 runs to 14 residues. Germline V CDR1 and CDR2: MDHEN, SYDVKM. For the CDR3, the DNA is TGTGCCAGCAGTTTAAGGGGGTTTGGTGAAAAACTGTTTTTT. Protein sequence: CASSLRGFGEKLFF. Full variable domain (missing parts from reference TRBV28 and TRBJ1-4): DVKVTQSSRYLVKRTGEKVFLECVQDMDHENMFWYRQDPGLGLRLIYFSYDVKMKEKGDIPEGYSVSREKKERFSLILESASTNQTSMYLCASSLRGFGEKLFFGSGTQLSVL.

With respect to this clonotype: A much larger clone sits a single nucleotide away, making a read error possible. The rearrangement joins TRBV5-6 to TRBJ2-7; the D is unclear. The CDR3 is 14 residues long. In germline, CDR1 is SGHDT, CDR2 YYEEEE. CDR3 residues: CASSLDLMPYGQYF. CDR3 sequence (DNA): TGTGCCAGCAGCTTGGACCTAATGCCCTACGGGCAGTACTTC.

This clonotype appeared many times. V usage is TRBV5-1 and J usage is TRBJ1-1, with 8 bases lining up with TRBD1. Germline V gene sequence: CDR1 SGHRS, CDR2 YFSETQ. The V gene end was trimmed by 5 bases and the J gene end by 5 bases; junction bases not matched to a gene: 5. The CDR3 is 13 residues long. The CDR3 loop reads CASRAGQGTEAFF. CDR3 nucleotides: TGCGCCAGCAGAGCAGGACAGGGTACTGAAGCTTTCTTT.

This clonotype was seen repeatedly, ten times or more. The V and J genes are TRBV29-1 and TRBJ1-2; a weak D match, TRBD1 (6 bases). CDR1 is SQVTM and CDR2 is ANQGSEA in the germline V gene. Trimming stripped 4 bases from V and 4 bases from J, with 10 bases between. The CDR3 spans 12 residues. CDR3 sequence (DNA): TGCAGCGTTGGGGACAAGCTCTATGGCTACACCTTC. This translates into CSVGDKLYGYTF.

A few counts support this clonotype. This CDR3 reads CASSEVQIYEQYF. In DNA form, the CDR3 reads TGTGCCAGCAGTGAGGTACAAATCTACGAGCAGTACTTC. V gene TRBV2 combines with J gene TRBJ2-7; no reliable D call. Germline V gene data show CDR1 as SNHLY and CDR2 as FYNNEI. There are 13 residues in the CDR3. Trimming took 3 bases from V and 3 from J, leaving 9 bases between them.

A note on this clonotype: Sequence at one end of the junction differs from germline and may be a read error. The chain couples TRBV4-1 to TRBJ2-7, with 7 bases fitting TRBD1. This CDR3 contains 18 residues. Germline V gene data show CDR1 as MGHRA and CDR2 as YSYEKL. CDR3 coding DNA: TGCGCCAGCGGCCAAGTACTGCGGGTACAGGGGTCGGCCTACGAGCAGTACTTC. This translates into CASGQVLRVQGSAYEQYF.

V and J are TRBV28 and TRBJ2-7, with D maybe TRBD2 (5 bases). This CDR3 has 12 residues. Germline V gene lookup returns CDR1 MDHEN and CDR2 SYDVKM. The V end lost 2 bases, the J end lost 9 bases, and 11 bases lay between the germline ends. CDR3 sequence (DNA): TGTGCCAGCAGTTTAGGAGGTGACGGGCAGTACTTC. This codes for CASSLGGDGQYF.

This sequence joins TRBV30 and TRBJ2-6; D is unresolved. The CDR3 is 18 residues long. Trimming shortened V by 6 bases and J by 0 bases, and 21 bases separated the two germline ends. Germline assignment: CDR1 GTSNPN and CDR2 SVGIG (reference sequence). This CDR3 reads CACCPAAAPFSGANVLTF. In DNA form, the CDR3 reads TGTGCCTGTTGTCCCGCGGCAGCCCCCTTCTCTGGGGCCAACGTCCTGACTTTC.

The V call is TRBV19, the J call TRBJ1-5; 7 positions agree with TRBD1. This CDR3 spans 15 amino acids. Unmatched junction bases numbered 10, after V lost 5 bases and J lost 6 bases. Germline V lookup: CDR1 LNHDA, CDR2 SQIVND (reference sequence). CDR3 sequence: CASSYGQGVTQPQHF. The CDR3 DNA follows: TGTGCCAGTAGTTACGGGCAGGGGGTTACTCAGCCCCAGCATTTT.

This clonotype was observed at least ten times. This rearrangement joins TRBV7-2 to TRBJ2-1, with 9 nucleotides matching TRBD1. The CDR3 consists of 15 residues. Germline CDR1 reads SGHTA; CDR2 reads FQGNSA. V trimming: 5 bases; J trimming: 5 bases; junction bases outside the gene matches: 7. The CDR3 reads CASSPLDRGNNEQFF. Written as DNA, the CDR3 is TGTGCCAGCAGCCCCTTGGACAGGGGTAACAATGAGCAGTTCTTC.

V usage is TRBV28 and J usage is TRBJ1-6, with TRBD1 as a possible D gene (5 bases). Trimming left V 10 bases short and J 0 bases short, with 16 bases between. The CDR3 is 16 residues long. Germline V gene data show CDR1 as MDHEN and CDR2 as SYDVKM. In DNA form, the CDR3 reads TGTGCCACGGGGACCCCAAGGAGCTCCTATAATTCACCCCTCCACTTT. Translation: CATGTPRSSYNSPLHF.

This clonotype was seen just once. CDR3 sequence reads: CASSVGQTSTDTQYF. CDR3 DNA sequence: TGTGCCAGCAGCGTAGGACAGACTAGCACAGATACGCAGTATTTT. J is TRBJ2-3 and V is TRBV9; D perhaps matches TRBD1 (5 bases). Germline CDR1 SGDLS, CDR2 YYNGEE. Trimming took 0 bases from V and 0 from J, leaving 8 bases between them. CDR3 length equals 15 residues.

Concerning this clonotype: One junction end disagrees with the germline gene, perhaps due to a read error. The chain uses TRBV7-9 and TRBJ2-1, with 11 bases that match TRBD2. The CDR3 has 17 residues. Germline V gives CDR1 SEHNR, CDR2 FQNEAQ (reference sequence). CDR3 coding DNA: TGTGCCAGCGGCTTAGGTGGTAGCGGGAGGGCCGGGAGTGAGCAGTTCTTC. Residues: CASGLGGSGRAGSEQFF.

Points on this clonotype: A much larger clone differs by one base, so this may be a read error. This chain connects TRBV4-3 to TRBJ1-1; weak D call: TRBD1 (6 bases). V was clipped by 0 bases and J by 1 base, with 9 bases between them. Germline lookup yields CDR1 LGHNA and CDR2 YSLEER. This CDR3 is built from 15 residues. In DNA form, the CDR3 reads TGCGCCAGCAGCCAAGACCAGGGGACGAACACTGAAGCTTTCTTT. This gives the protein CASSQDQGTNTEAFF.

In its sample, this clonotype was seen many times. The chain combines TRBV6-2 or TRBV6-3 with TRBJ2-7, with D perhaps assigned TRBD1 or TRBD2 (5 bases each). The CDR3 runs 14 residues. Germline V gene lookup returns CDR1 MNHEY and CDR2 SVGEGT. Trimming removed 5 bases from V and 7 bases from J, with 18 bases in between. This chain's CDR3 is CASSIPTKGLEQYF. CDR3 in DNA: TGTGCCAGCAGTATACCGACTAAGGGGCTGGAGCAGTACTTC.

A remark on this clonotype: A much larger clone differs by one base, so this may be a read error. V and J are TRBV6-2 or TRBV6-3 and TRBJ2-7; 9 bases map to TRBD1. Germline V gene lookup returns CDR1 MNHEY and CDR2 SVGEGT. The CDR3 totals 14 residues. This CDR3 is CACSYWDREVEQYF. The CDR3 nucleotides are TGTGCCTGCAGTTATTGGGACAGGGAGGTCGAGCAGTACTTC.

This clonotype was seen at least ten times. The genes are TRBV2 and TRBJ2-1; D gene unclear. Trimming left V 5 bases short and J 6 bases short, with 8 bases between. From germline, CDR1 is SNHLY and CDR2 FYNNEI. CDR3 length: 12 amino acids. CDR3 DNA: TGTGCCAGCAGTCCTATGGGCAATGAGCAGTTCTTC. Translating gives CASSPMGNEQFF.

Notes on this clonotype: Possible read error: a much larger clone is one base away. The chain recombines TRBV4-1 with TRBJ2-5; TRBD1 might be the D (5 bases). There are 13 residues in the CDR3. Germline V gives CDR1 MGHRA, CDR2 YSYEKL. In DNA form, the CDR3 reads TGCGCCAGCAGACAAGGGGCGGTAGAGACCCAGTACTTC. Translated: CASRQGAVETQYF.

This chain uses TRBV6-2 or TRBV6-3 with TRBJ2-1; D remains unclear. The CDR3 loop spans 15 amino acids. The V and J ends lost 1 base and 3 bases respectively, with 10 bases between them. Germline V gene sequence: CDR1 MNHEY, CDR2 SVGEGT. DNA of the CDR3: TGTGCCAGCAGTTACTTAACGTTTTTCTACAATGAGCAGTTCTTC. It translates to CASSYLTFFYNEQFF.

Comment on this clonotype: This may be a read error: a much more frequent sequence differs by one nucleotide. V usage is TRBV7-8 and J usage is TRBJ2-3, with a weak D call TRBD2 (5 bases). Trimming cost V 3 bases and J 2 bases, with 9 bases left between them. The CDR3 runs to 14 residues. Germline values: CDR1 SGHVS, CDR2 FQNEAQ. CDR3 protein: CASSFGNPTDTQYF. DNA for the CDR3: TGTGCCAGCAGCTTCGGGAATCCCACAGATACGCAGTATTTT. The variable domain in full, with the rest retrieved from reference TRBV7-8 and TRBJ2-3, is GAGVSQSPRYKVAKRGQDVALRCDPISGHVSLFWYQQALGQGPEFLTYFQNEAQLDKSGLPSDRFFAERPEGSVSTLKIQRTQQEDSAVYLCASSFGNPTDTQYFGPGTRLTVL.

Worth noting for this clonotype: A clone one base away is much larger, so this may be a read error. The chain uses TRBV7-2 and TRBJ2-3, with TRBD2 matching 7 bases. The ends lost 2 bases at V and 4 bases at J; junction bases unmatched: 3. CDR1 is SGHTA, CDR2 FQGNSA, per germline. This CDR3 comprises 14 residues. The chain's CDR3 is CASSLSGNPDTQYF. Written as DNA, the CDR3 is TGTGCCAGCAGCTTAAGCGGGAACCCAGATACGCAGTATTTT.